These T cell receptor beta chains were read from a single sample in a study of blood T cell repertoires in COVID-19. Method: immunoSEQ multiplex PCR; TCRdb's copy keeps in-frame clones and lacks some. The sample includes some 160,000 clones, approximately 91% of them seen just once. Sequenced sample: peripheral blood. The receptors come from a man aged 18 to 29 with acute or convalescent COVID-19. Each CDR3 is given with its conserved first and last residue. Each record gives: J gene, D gene, CDR3 length, clone size, V gene, CDR3 DNA, CDR3 protein. D genes are given only for firm matches. For some rows the clone size is stated as once, few or many, or as a class when expanded; others skip it.

TRBJ2-3 | TRBD2 | 15 | NA | TRBV4-1 | TGCGCCAGCAGCCATAGTAGCGGGGAGGTAGATACGCAGTATTTT | CASSHSSGEVDTQYF
TRBJ1-2 | NA | 15 | NA | TRBV6-5 | TGTGCCAGCAGTTACTCGAAGAGCAGGGGCTATGGCTACACCTTC | CASSYSKSRGYGYTF
TRBJ2-7 | TRBD2 | 16 | NA | TRBV2 | TGTGCCAGCAGCGGGACTAGCGGGAGAGGGTCCTACGAGCAGTACTTC | CASSGTSGRGSYEQYF
TRBJ1-4 | NA | 16 | NA | TRBV3-1/TRBV3-2 | TGTGCCAGCAGCCAAGCGACAGTTGCAACTAATGAAAAACTGTTTTTT | CASSQATVATNEKLFF
TRBJ2-6 | TRBD1 | 18 | once | TRBV18 | TGTGCCAGCTCACCACAAGGGGGCGTGGAATCCGGGGCCAACGTCCTGACTTTC | CASSPQGGVESGANVLTF
TRBJ1-1 | NA | 16 | NA | TRBV27 | TGTGCCAGCAGGACCCTTAGCGGGAAGGGGAACACTGAAGCTTTCTTT | CASRTLSGKGNTEAFF
TRBJ1-5 | NA | 11 | NA | TRBV6-2/TRBV6-3 | TGTGCCAGCAGTTCGGGTCAGCCCCAGCATTTT | CASSSGQPQHF
TRBJ2-3 | TRBD1 | 14 | NA | TRBV12-5 | TGTGCTAGTGGTTCCCAGGGGGCCACAGATACGCAGTATTTT | CASGSQGATDTQYF
TRBJ2-7 | TRBD1 | 14 | NA | TRBV9 | TGTGCCAGCAGCGTAGATACCAGGGGGCGCGAGCAGTACTTC | CASSVDTRGREQYF
TRBJ2-7 | TRBD1 | 14 | NA | TRBV7-8 | TGTGCCAGCAGCTTGACAGGGTCTCGCTACGAGCAGTACTTC | CASSLTGSRYEQYF